The rows below give T cell receptor beta chains drawn from one sample of a study of blood T cell repertoires in COVID-19. Sequenced by immunoSEQ multiplex PCR; TCRdb stores in-frame clones only, minus some. The repertoire holds approximately 50,000 clones, with around 92% as singletons. The sample comprised peripheral blood. The receptors here all came from a man aged 45-65 years with active COVID-19. Each CDR3 is given with its conserved first and last residue. A D gene is named only where the DNA matches it firmly. Rows may omit the clone size; those that give it use once, few, many or a size class.

abundance | d_gene | j_gene | v_gene | CDR3nt | CDR3aa
. | TRBD1 | TRBJ2-3 | TRBV6-5 | TGTGCCAGCAGTCTACAGGGGGCGAGCACAGATACGCAGTATTTT | CASSLQGASTDTQYF
. | . | TRBJ1-1 | TRBV7-9 | TGTGCCAGCAGCCGGGGGGTGAACACTGAAGCTTTCTTT | CASSRGVNTEAFF
. | . | TRBJ2-7 | TRBV11-3 | TGTGCCAGCACCAACATTGTTGGAGACAGCTCCTACGAGCAGTACTTC | CASTNIVGDSSYEQYF
. | . | TRBJ1-6 | TRBV9 | TGTGCCAGCAGAGCCCAGGGACAAGCAATTAGCTCCTATAATTCACCCCTCCACTTT | CASRAQGQAISSYNSPLHF
. | TRBD1 | TRBJ1-1 | TRBV7-2 | TGTGCCAGCAGCCCCAGTCGGACAGGAGTAGCTTTCTTT | CASSPSRTGVAFF
. | . | TRBJ1-1 | TRBV10-3 | TGTGCCATCAGTGGTGCAGGCGGGAGAACTGAAGCTTTCTTT | CAISGAGGRTEAFF
. | . | TRBJ1-1 | TRBV7-7 | TGTGCTAGCAGCCAAGACAGGAACACTGAAGCTTTCTTT | CASSQDRNTEAFF
. | . | TRBJ2-1 | TRBV25-1 | TGTGCCAGCATATGCGGGGCGAATGAGCAGTTCTTC | CASICGANEQFF
. | . | TRBJ1-1 | TRBV14 | TGTGCCAGCAGCCACGGTCCCGACACTGAAGCTTTCTTT | CASSHGPDTEAFF
. | TRBD2 | TRBJ2-5 | TRBV2 | TGTGCCACGGGAGGGGAGACCCAGTACTTC | CATGGETQYF
. | . | TRBJ2-3 | TRBV7-2 | TGTGCCAGCAGCTCCCGGGGGGCCAGGACAGATACGCAGTATTTT | CASSSRGARTDTQYF
few | . | TRBJ1-2 | TRBV14 | TGTGCCAGCAGCCAAGATTGGACAGAGTATGGCTACACCTTC | CASSQDWTEYGYTF
. | . | TRBJ1-3 | TRBV4-3 | TGCGCCAGCAGCCAAGAGGGCGGGAGAGGAAACACCATATATTTT | CASSQEGGRGNTIYF
. | . | TRBJ2-3 | TRBV9 | TGTGCCAGCAGCGTAGGTAGCGTGAGCACAGATACGCAGTATTTT | CASSVGSVSTDTQYF
. | . | TRBJ1-3 | TRBV18 | TGTGCCAGCTCACCCGCAGCCGGGTCCCCTATCTCTGGAAACACCATATATTTT | CASSPAAGSPISGNTIYF
. | TRBD2 | TRBJ2-2 | TRBV11-1 | TGTGCCAGCAGCCTGCTAGCGGGGGGGCACACCGGGGAGCTGTTTTTT | CASSLLAGGHTGELFF